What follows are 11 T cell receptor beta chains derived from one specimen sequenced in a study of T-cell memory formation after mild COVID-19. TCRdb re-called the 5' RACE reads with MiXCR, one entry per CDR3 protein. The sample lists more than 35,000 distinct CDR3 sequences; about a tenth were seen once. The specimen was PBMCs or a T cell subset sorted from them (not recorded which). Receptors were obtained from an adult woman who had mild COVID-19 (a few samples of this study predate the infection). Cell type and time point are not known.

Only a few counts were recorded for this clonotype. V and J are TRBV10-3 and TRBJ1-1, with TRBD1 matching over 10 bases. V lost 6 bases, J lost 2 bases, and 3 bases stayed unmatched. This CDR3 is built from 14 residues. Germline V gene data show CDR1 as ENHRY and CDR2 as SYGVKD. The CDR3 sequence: CAIRTGGENTEAFF. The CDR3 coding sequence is TGTGCCATCAGGACAGGGGGCGAAAACACTGAAGCTTTCTTT.

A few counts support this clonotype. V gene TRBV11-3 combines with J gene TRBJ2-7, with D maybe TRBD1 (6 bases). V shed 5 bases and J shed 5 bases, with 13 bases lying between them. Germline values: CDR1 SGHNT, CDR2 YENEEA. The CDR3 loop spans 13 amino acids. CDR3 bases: TGTGCCAGCAGCCCAGGGGAGCACGACGAGCAGTACTTC. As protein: CASSPGEHDEQYF.

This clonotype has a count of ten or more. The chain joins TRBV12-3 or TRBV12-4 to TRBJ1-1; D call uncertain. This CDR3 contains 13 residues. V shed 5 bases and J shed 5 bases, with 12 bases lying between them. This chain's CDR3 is CASSRDHKTEAFF. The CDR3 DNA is TGTGCCAGCAGTCGAGACCACAAAACTGAAGCTTTCTTT.

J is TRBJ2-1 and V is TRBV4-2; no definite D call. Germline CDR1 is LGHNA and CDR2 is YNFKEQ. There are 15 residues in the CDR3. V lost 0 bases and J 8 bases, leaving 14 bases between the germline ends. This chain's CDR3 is CASSQDFGRPDEQFF. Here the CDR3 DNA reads TGTGCCAGCAGCCAAGATTTTGGGCGCCCGGATGAGCAGTTCTTC.

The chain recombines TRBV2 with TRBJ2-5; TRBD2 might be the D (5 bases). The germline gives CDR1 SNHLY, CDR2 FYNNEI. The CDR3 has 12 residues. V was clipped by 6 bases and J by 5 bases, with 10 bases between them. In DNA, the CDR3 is TGTGCCAGCAGGGGAGAGTGGGAGACCCAGTACTTC. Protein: CASRGEWETQYF.

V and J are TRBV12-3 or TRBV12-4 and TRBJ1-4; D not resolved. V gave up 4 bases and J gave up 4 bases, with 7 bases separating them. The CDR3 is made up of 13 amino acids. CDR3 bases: TGTGCCAGCAGTTACCAGCTTAATGAAAAACTGTTTTTT. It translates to CASSYQLNEKLFF.

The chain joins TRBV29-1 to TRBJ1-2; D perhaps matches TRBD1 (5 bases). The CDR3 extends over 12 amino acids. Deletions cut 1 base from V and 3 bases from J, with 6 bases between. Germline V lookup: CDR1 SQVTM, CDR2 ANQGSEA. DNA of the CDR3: TGCAGCGTTGAAGCCAGGGACTATGGCTACACCTTC. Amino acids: CSVEARDYGYTF.

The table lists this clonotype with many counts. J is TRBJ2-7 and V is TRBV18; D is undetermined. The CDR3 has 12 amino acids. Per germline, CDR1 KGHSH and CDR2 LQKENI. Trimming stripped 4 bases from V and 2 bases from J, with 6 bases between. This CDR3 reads CASSQQPYEQYF. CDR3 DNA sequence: TGTGCCAGCTCACAGCAACCCTACGAGCAGTACTTC.

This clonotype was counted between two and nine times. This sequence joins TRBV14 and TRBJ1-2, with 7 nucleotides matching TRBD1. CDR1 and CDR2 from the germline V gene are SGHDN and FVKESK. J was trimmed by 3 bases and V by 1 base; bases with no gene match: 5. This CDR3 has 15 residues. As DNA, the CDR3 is TGTGCCAGCAGCCAAGTTCAGGGGGGGGACTATGGCTACACCTTC. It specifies CASSQVQGGDYGYTF.

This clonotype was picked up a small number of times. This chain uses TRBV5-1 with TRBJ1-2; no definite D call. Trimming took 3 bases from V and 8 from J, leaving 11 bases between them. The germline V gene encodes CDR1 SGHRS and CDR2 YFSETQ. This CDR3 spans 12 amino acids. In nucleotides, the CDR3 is TGCGCCAGCAGCTCGGACCTTGGGGGCTACACCTTC. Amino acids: CASSSDLGGYTF.

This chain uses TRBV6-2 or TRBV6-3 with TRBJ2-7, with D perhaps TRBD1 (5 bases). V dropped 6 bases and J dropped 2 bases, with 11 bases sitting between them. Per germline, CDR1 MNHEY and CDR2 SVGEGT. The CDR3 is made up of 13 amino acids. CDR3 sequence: CASRQDFPYEQYF. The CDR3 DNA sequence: TGTGCCAGCAGACAGGATTTTCCCTACGAGCAGTACTTC.